Each of the 32 T cell receptor beta chains below was sequenced from the same sample in a study of cytomegalovirus exposure and HLA in healthy donors. The primer mix had 60 Vbeta and 13 Jbeta primers. Libraries were prepared by immunoSEQ multiplex PCR; TCRdb keeps only in-frame clonotypes and omits some of them. The data contain about 190,000 clones, 77% of them singletons. The specimen sequenced was PBMCs. The origin of the receptors is a young woman in good health and CMV-seropositive.

V and J are TRBV14 and TRBJ1-5; the D is unclear. The CDR3 has 13 residues. Trimming cost V 3 bases and J 5 bases, with 8 bases left between them. Per germline, CDR1 SGHDN and CDR2 FVKESK. This chain's CDR3 is CASSQYSHQPQHF. For the CDR3, the DNA is TGTGCCAGCAGCCAGTACAGTCATCAGCCCCAGCATTTT. Full variable domain (remainder filled in from reference TRBV14 and TRBJ1-5): EAGVTQFPSHSVIEKGQTVTLRCDPISGHDNLYWYRRVMGKEIKFLLHFVKESKQDESGMPNNRFLAERTGGTYSTLKVQPAELEDSGVYFCASSQYSHQPQHFGDGTRLSIL.

The chain recombines TRBV18 with TRBJ2-7, with 7 bases matching TRBD1. Trimming removed 3 bases from V and 2 bases from J; junction bases left unmatched: 4. This CDR3 has 14 amino acids. Germline CDR1 reads KGHSH; CDR2 reads LQKENI. The CDR3 region has the DNA TGTGCCAGCTCACCGACAGGGTCGGCCTACGAGCAGTACTTC. Protein: CASSPTGSAYEQYF. Complete variable domain (other parts from reference TRBV18 and TRBJ2-7): NAGVMQNPRHLVRRRGQEARLRCSPMKGHSHVYWYRQLPEEGLKFMVYLQKENIIDESGMPKERFSAEFPKEGPSILRIQQVVRGDSAAYFCASSPTGSAYEQYFGPGTRLTVT.

The gene calls are TRBV5-1 and TRBJ2-7; 10 positions agree with TRBD2. Trimming took 5 bases from V and 3 from J; bases not matched to a gene: 8. The CDR3 spans 15 residues. Germline V gene lookup returns CDR1 SGHRS and CDR2 YFSETQ. CDR3 coding DNA: TGCGCCAGCAGTGCTAGCGGGGGTATAGTCTACGAGCAGTACTTC. As protein: CASSASGGIVYEQYF.

This chain connects TRBV28 to TRBJ1-4, with D possibly TRBD1 on 5 matching bases. CDR3 length: 15 amino acids. CDR1 and CDR2 (germline): MDHEN, SYDVKM. Trimming cost V 1 base and J 5 bases, with 11 bases left between them. The CDR3 DNA reads as TGTGCCAGCAGTTTATTGGACCCAGGGAATGAAAAACTGTTTTTT. Its protein is CASSLLDPGNEKLFF.

This chain links TRBV27 with TRBJ1-2; 9 bases match TRBD1. The trim removed 0 bases at V and 6 bases at J, leaving 8 bases unmatched. The length of the CDR3 is 16 residues. Germline V gene lookup returns CDR1 MNHEY and CDR2 SMNVEV (reference sequence). The CDR3 loop reads CASSLSGTGNLDGYTF. The CDR3 nucleotides are TGTGCCAGCAGTTTATCCGGGACAGGGAATCTCGATGGCTACACCTTC.

This clone was picked up a small number of times. This chain uses TRBV7-9 with TRBJ2-3; TRBD2 matches at 12 bases. The trim removed 3 bases at V and 1 base at J, leaving 5 bases unmatched. The germline V gene encodes CDR1 SEHNR and CDR2 FQNEAQ (reference sequence). The CDR3 is 17 amino acids. Here the CDR3 reads CASSLGTSGLGTDTQYF. The CDR3 DNA is TGTGCCAGCAGCTTGGGGACTAGCGGGTTAGGCACAGATACGCAGTATTTT.

The V call is TRBV28, the J call TRBJ1-2; tentatively, D is TRBD1 (6 bases). Germline CDR1 and CDR2: MDHEN and SYDVKM. With 2 bases removed from V and 2 bases from J, the gap between germline ends came to 15 bases. This CDR3 is built from 16 residues. CDR3 amino acids: CASSLIGTGKNYGYTF. The CDR3 DNA sequence: TGTGCCAGCAGTTTAATTGGAACAGGGAAGAACTATGGCTACACCTTC.

This sequence joins TRBV2 and TRBJ1-1; tentative D call: TRBD1 (6 bases). Germline V gene lookup returns CDR1 SNHLY and CDR2 FYNNEI. This CDR3 is built from 15 residues. Trimming pared 6 bases from V and 1 base from J, leaving 15 bases between. In DNA, the CDR3 is TGTGCCAGCAGGAAGAACAGGGCAGGGAACACTGAAGCTTTCTTT. It translates to CASRKNRAGNTEAFF.

The count of this clone is one. This chain joins TRBV29-1 and TRBJ2-3; TRBD1 is a possible D gene (6 bases). Deletions cut 5 bases from V and 1 base from J, with 16 bases between. CDR1 is SQVTM and CDR2 is ANQGSEA in the germline V gene. This CDR3 has 15 residues. CDR3 nucleotide sequence: TGCAGCGTTTTATTAAACAGGGCACGCACAGATACGCAGTATTTT. It translates to CSVLLNRARTDTQYF.

As to this clone: The sample carries other DNA sequences with the same CDR3. The chain employs TRBV5-1 and TRBJ1-5, with TRBD1 identical over 9 bases. Germline V gene lookup returns CDR1 SGHRS and CDR2 YFSETQ. Trimming at V came to 0 bases and at J to 7 bases, leaving 5 bases not matched to a gene. This CDR3 region has 15 residues. CDR3 bases: TGCGCCAGCAGCTTGGGGGACAGGGCAGAACAGCCCCAGCATTTT. Translating gives CASSLGDRAEQPQHF.

The chain couples TRBV5-1 to TRBJ1-1; 7 positions agree with TRBD1. Trimming cost V 3 bases and J 1 base; bases outside gene matches: 3. CDR3 length: 14 amino acids. The V gene's germline CDR1 is SGHRS and CDR2 YFSETQ. In DNA form, the CDR3 reads TGCGCCAGCAGCTGGACAGGTGCGAACACTGAAGCTTTCTTT. Translated: CASSWTGANTEAFF.

As concerns this clone: The germline gene is not matched at one end of the junction; a read error may be the cause. The J gene is TRBJ2-1, the V gene TRBV7-7; 13 bases match TRBD2. CDR1 and CDR2 (germline): SSHAT, FNYEAQ (reference sequence). The CDR3 has 19 amino acids. The CDR3 is CASSLSGLAGLYVVNEQFF. The CDR3 DNA sequence: TGTGCTAGCAGCCTCTCGGGACTAGCGGGGTTATACGTCGTGAATGAGCAGTTCTTC.

This chain links TRBV10-2 with TRBJ1-4; weak D call: TRBD1 (5 bases). Germline CDR1 is WSHSY and CDR2 is SAAADI. CDR3 length: 15 residues. Trimming took 4 bases from V and 7 from J, leaving 16 bases between them. CDR3 nucleotide sequence: TGCGCCAGCAGTGGAGTTGGGACTGGGGGTGAAAAACTGTTTTTT. This translates into CASSGVGTGGEKLFF.

V is TRBV7-2 and J is TRBJ2-2; D is unresolved. The CDR3 loop spans 16 amino acids. V was pared by 6 bases and J by 4 bases, with 18 bases between. Germline CDR1 SGHTA, CDR2 FQGNSA. The CDR3 sequence: CASRRARGESTGELFF. In DNA form, the CDR3 reads TGTGCCAGCAGAAGAGCGAGAGGCGAATCCACCGGGGAGCTGTTTTTT.

This rearrangement joins TRBV28 to TRBJ2-7; 7 nucleotides agree with TRBD1. V lost 5 bases to trimming and J lost 4 bases; unmatched junction nucleotides: 2. This CDR3 is built from 12 residues. Germline V gene sequence: CDR1 MDHEN, CDR2 SYDVKM. CDR3 protein: CASSKQGYEQYF. The DNA for the CDR3 is TGTGCCAGCAGTAAACAGGGGTACGAGCAGTACTTC. Full variable domain (missing parts from reference TRBV28 and TRBJ2-7): DVKVTQSSRYLVKRTGEKVFLECVQDMDHENMFWYRQDPGLGLRLIYFSYDVKMKEKGDIPEGYSVSREKKERFSLILESASTNQTSMYLCASSKQGYEQYFGPGTRLTVT.

This chain connects TRBV7-9 to TRBJ1-1, with 8 bases identical to TRBD1. From germline, CDR1 is SEHNR and CDR2 FQNEAQ (reference sequence). This CDR3 comprises 12 residues. The V gene end was trimmed by 11 bases and the J gene end by 2 bases; junction bases not matched to a gene: 4. As DNA, the CDR3 is TGTGCCGGGGGACAGGATAACACTGAAGCTTTCTTT. It translates to CAGGQDNTEAFF.

The rearrangement joins TRBV7-9 to TRBJ1-1; a weak D match, TRBD1 (6 bases). V was cut by 5 bases and J by 1 base, with 17 bases left in between. Germline CDR1 is SEHNR and CDR2 is FQNEAQ (reference sequence). This CDR3 has 16 amino acids. This CDR3 is CASSPPAKGQNTEAFF. CDR3 bases: TGTGCCAGCAGCCCCCCCGCTAAGGGACAGAACACTGAAGCTTTCTTT.

This CDR3 reads CASSSAGRDEKLFF. CDR3 nucleotides: TGCGCCAGCAGCTCCGCGGGGAGAGATGAAAAACTGTTTTTT. The chain employs TRBV5-1 and TRBJ1-4; no clear D gene. Germline CDR1 and CDR2: SGHRS and YFSETQ. The CDR3 contains 14 residues. The V end lost 3 bases, the J end lost 6 bases, and 12 bases lay between the germline ends.

This clone has a handful of counts. The chain is built from TRBV6-5 and TRBJ1-1, with D uncertain. Germline CDR1 reads MNHEY; CDR2 reads SVGAGI. The V end lost 6 bases, the J end lost 1 base, and 9 bases lay between the germline ends. The CDR3 has 13 residues. For the CDR3, the DNA is TGTGCCAGCAGGCTCGAGGGGAACACTGAAGCTTTCTTT. It encodes CASRLEGNTEAFF.

There are a few counts of this clone. This chain connects TRBV6-5 to TRBJ2-3, with D uncertain. The V end was cut by 0 bases, the J end by 2 bases, with 9 bases between. Germline CDR1 MNHEY, CDR2 SVGAGI. CDR3 length equals 15 residues. CDR3 coding DNA: TGTGCCAGCAGTTACTCCCCCGCTACCACAGATACGCAGTATTTT. Translating gives CASSYSPATTDTQYF.

The genes are TRBV9 and TRBJ2-3; 8 positions match TRBD2. Germline assignment: CDR1 SGDLS and CDR2 YYNGEE. After removal of 0 bases from V and 3 bases from J, the junction contained 6 bases not matched to a gene. This CDR3 is built from 16 residues. The CDR3 nucleotides are TGTGCCAGCAGCGTAGACGGGGGGGCCTCTACAGATACGCAGTATTTT. Its protein product is CASSVDGGASTDTQYF. Together with reference TRBV9 and TRBJ2-3, the CDR3 gives the full variable domain: DSGVTQTPKHLITATGQRVTLRCSPRSGDLSVYWYQQSLDQGLQFLIQYYNGEERAKGNILERFSAQQFPDLHSELNLSSLELGDSALYFCASSVDGGASTDTQYFGPGTRLTVL.

This clone came up once. An end of the junction differs from the germline gene, which may be a read error. J is TRBJ2-1 and V is TRBV7-7; TRBD2 aligns across 9 bases. The CDR3 covers 13 residues. Per germline, CDR1 SSHAT and CDR2 FNYEAQ (reference sequence). The CDR3 DNA sequence: TGTGCTAGCAGTCGCGGGGGGGCCCATGAGCAGTTCTTC. The encoded protein is CASSRGGAHEQFF.

This chain connects TRBV6-6 to TRBJ2-1; TRBD1 matches 10 bases. The CDR3 length is 14 residues. Trimming took 7 bases from V and 6 from J; bases not matched to a gene: 6. From germline, CDR1 is MNHNY and CDR2 SVGAGI (reference sequence). CDR3 sequence reads: CASKRDRGFNEQFF. The CDR3 bases are TGTGCCAGCAAACGGGACAGGGGTTTCAATGAGCAGTTCTTC.

The chain joins TRBV5-1 to TRBJ1-1; 7 bases match TRBD1. Trimming at V came to 5 bases and at J to 0 bases, leaving 10 bases not matched to a gene. The length of the CDR3 is 16 residues. CDR1 is SGHRS, CDR2 YFSETQ, per germline. The CDR3 DNA sequence: TGCGCCAGCAGACAAGGGGTAGGGGGCATGAACACTGAAGCTTTCTTT. Translating it yields CASRQGVGGMNTEAFF.

This chain connects TRBV5-4 to TRBJ1-1, with D unclear. The germline V gene has CDR1 SGHNT and CDR2 YYREEE (reference sequence). The V gene lost 4 bases and the J gene lost 4 bases, with 20 bases spanning the gap. The CDR3 has 16 residues. The CDR3 region has the DNA TGTGCCAGCAGCCCCGACGGGTCAAGGCACCTCACTGAAGCTTTCTTT. Its protein is CASSPDGSRHLTEAFF.

This clone was recorded a few times. The genes are TRBV29-1 and TRBJ2-5; the match to TRBD1 covers 9 bases. The CDR3 is 15 amino acids. From germline, CDR1 is SQVTM and CDR2 ANQGSEA. V lost 3 bases and J lost 4; bases outside the gene matches: 9. CDR3 sequence: CSVEGQGTLGETQYF. DNA for the CDR3: TGCAGCGTTGAGGGACAGGGAACCCTCGGAGAGACCCAGTACTTC.

The rearrangement uses TRBV7-2 and TRBJ1-1; 10 positions match TRBD1. There are 15 residues in the CDR3. The V gene's germline CDR1 is SGHTA and CDR2 FQGNSA. V was pared by 5 bases and J by 5 bases, with 8 bases of the junction left unmatched. Here the CDR3 reads CASSPRDRGYTEAFF. In nucleotides, the CDR3 is TGTGCCAGCAGCCCGCGGGACAGGGGTTATACTGAAGCTTTCTTT.

This clone was observed a few times. This chain joins TRBV29-1 and TRBJ1-1, with 8 bases matching TRBD1. Germline CDR1 is SQVTM and CDR2 is ANQGSEA. Unmatched junction bases numbered 3, after V lost 6 bases and J lost 3 bases. CDR3 length: 12 residues. The CDR3 nucleotides read TGCAGCGTCGGACAGGGAGACACTGAAGCTTTCTTT. It yields the protein CSVGQGDTEAFF.

V is TRBV5-8 and J is TRBJ2-5; 11 bases fit TRBD2. CDR1 is SGHTS, CDR2 YDEGEE, per germline. The CDR3 length is 15 residues. The J segment lost 2 bases and the V segment lost 1 base, leaving 1 base of the junction unmatched. CDR3 DNA sequence: TGTGCCAGCAGCTTGATAGCGGGAGGGCAAGAGACCCAGTACTTC. Its translation: CASSLIAGGQETQYF. The full variable domain, rest sourced from reference TRBV5-8 and TRBJ2-5, is EAGVTQSPTHLIKTRGQQATLRCSPISGHTSVYWYQQALGLGLQFLLWYDEGEERNRGNFPPRFSGRQFPNYSSELNVNALELEDSALYLCASSLIAGGQETQYFGPGTRLLVL.

The rearrangement uses TRBV7-8 and TRBJ1-2, with D hard to call. Trimming left V 2 bases short and J 3 bases short, with 10 bases between. CDR3 size: 14 residues. Germline V gene lookup returns CDR1 SGHVS and CDR2 FQNEAQ. The CDR3 region is CASSLRETDYGYTF. The CDR3 DNA reads as TGTGCCAGCAGCTTACGGGAGACGGACTATGGCTACACCTTC.

This clone turned up a few times. The rearrangement uses TRBV30 and TRBJ1-1; the D is unclear. The V end lost 1 base, the J end lost 0 bases, and 3 bases lay between the germline ends. This CDR3 is built from 12 residues. Germline CDR1 and CDR2: GTSNPN and SVGIG (reference sequence). The CDR3: CAWSALNTEAFF. CDR3 in DNA: TGTGCCTGGAGTGCGTTGAACACTGAAGCTTTCTTT. Looking up the rest from reference TRBV30 and TRBJ1-1 gives the full variable domain: SQTIHQWPATLVQPVGSPLSLECTVEGTSNPNLYWYRQAAGRGLQLLFYSVGIGQISSEVPQNLSASRPQDRQFILSSKKLLLSDSGFYLCAWSALNTEAFFGQGTRLTVV.

The CDR3: CASSLPSVLSYEQYF. The CDR3 DNA reads as TGTGCCAGCAGCCTCCCTAGCGTGCTCTCCTACGAGCAGTACTTC. The chain combines TRBV9 with TRBJ2-7; D may be TRBD2 (6 bases). The germline CDR1 and CDR2 sequences are SGDLS and YYNGEE. This CDR3 has 15 residues. Trimming removed 4 bases at V and 0 bases at J, with 14 bases between.